A few counts support the clone carrying this TCR beta chain. Its antigen remains unidentified. This CDR3 is built from 13 residues. Germline V lookup: CDR1 SQVTM, CDR2 ANQGSEA. Between the trimmed V and J ends, which lost 4 bases and 1 base, there was a span of 10 bases. The data were taken from a study of T-cell memory formation after mild COVID-19. MiXCR, applied by TCRdb to the 5' RACE reads, yields one record per CDR3 protein. Of roughly 200,000 distinct CDR3 sequences in the sample, 20% to 25% were seen once. Study-wide results and caveats: For contracting clones, CD4+ ones sat mainly in CM and EM, CD8+ in EMRA. Clones contracting over day 15 to 85 were CD4/CD8 balanced, with later expanders leaning CD4+.

The chain employs TRBV29-1 and TRBJ1-1; no clear D. Sequenced sample: PBMCs or a T cell subset sorted from them (not recorded which). This receptor was taken from an adult woman who had mild COVID-19 (a few samples of this study predate the infection). Cell type and time point are not known. The CDR3 reads CSVVTVTNTEAFF. Here the CDR3 DNA reads TGCAGCGTTGTCACGGTAACGAACACTGAAGCTTTCTTT.